A single sample gave rise to the 10 T cell receptor beta chains below, sequenced in a study of spatial heterogeneity in lung cancer. The time point is: blood at routine non-recurrence follow-up after resection. TCRdb re-called the 5' RACE reads through MiXCR, storing one row per CDR3 protein. This repertoire shows approximately 43,000 distinct CDR3 sequences, under 12% found once; its top ten account for about 15%. The specimen comprised PBMCs, sampled at follow-up. The receptors here all came from a female donor with early-stage non-small cell lung cancer.

This rearrangement joins TRBV12-3 or TRBV12-4 to TRBJ2-7; 10 bases are shared with TRBD1. The CDR3 is made up of 15 amino acids. Trimming took 5 bases from V and 7 from J; bases not matched to a gene: 11. DNA for the CDR3: TGTGCCAGCAGTGTATGGGACAGGGGAGGAAAAGAGCAGTACTTC. Amino acids: CASSVWDRGGKEQYF.

This clonotype was detected many times. This rearrangement joins TRBV29-1 to TRBJ2-3, with 8 bases aligning to TRBD2. The CDR3 is 12 amino acids. Germline lookup yields CDR1 SQVTM and CDR2 ANQGSEA. V trimming: 3 bases; J trimming: 4 bases; junction bases outside the gene matches: 0. For the CDR3, the DNA is TGCAGCGTTGAGACTAGCGCAGATACGCAGTATTTT. As protein: CSVETSADTQYF.

This clonotype was seen a handful of times. J is TRBJ1-3 and V is TRBV29-1, with TRBD1 identical over 8 bases. CDR1 is SQVTM, CDR2 ANQGSEA, per germline. After removal of 7 bases from V and 2 bases from J, the junction contained 4 bases not matched to a gene. The CDR3 covers 13 residues. CDR3: CSAMTGAGNTIYF. CDR3 coding DNA: TGCAGCGCTATGACAGGGGCTGGAAACACCATATATTTT. The complete variable domain, with remaining parts taken from reference TRBV29-1 and TRBJ1-3, reads SAVISQKPSRDICQRGTSLTIQCQVDSQVTMMFWYRQQPGQSLTLIATANQGSEATYESGFVIDKFPISRPNLTFSTLTVSNMSPEDSSIYLCSAMTGAGNTIYFGEGSWLTVV.

In this sample, this clonotype turned up many times. The rearrangement joins TRBV29-1 to TRBJ2-7, with D perhaps matching TRBD1 (5 bases). Germline V gene data show CDR1 as SQVTM and CDR2 as ANQGSEA. The CDR3 totals 13 residues. Between the trimmed V and J ends, which lost 0 bases and 6 bases, there was a span of 12 bases. CDR3 DNA: TGCAGCGTTGAAGATCCCCCAGGGCCCGAGCAGTACTTC. Translated, it gives CSVEDPPGPEQYF.

This clonotype was counted at least ten times. V gene TRBV21-1 combines with J gene TRBJ1-5; the D segment call TRBD1 is taken from the table without a DNA check. TRBV21-1 is shown as a pseudogene. The CDR3 consists of 14 residues. DNA for the CDR3: TGTGCCAGCAGCATCGGACAGTGGAATCAGCCCCAGCATTTT. Residues: CASSIGQWNQPQHF.

This clonotype was counted at least ten times. The J gene is TRBJ1-1, the V gene TRBV25-1, with D possibly being TRBD1 (5 bases). This CDR3 contains 13 residues. V gave up 9 bases and J gave up 2 bases, with 13 bases separating them. The germline CDR1 and CDR2 sequences are MGHDK and SYGVNS. In DNA, the CDR3 is TGTGCCAGATGGGGCCCGTTCAACACTGAAGCTTTCTTT. Translation: CARWGPFNTEAFF.

The J gene is TRBJ2-2, the V gene TRBV3-1; the match to TRBD1 covers 7 bases. CDR1 LGHDT and CDR2 YNNKEL come from the germline V gene (reference sequence). V shed 5 bases, J shed 4 bases, and the junction held 7 bases outside the gene matches. This CDR3 is 15 amino acids long. CDR3 coding DNA: TGTGCCAGCAGCTTAGACAGGGCAACCACCGGGGAGCTGTTTTTT. Protein: CASSLDRATTGELFF. Full variable domain (rest looked up from reference TRBV3-1 and TRBJ2-2): DTAVSQTPKYLVTQMGNDKSIKCEQNLGHDTMYWYKQDSKKFLKIMFSYNNKELIINETVPNRFSPKSPDKAHLNLHINSLELGDSAVYFCASSLDRATTGELFFGEGSRLTVL.

This clonotype was detected many times. The chain links TRBV29-1 to TRBJ1-1, with D tentatively TRBD1 (5 bases). The V gene lost 3 bases and the J gene lost 6 bases, with 14 bases spanning the gap. The CDR3 contains 13 residues. CDR1 is SQVTM, CDR2 ANQGSEA, per germline. CDR3 amino acids: CSVDTGGGSEAFF. The CDR3 nucleotides are TGCAGCGTTGACACAGGCGGAGGCTCTGAAGCTTTCTTT.

This rearrangement joins TRBV3-1 to TRBJ1-4, with D hard to call. In germline, CDR1 is LGHDT, CDR2 YNNKEL (reference sequence). Trimming pared 0 bases from V and 13 bases from J, leaving 9 bases between. The CDR3 runs to 12 residues. DNA of the CDR3: TGTGCCAGCAGCCAAGAGGTCCAGATACTGTTTTTT. Protein product: CASSQEVQILFF.

This rearrangement joins TRBV20-1 to TRBJ2-1; TRBD1 matches 9 bases. Per germline, CDR1 DFQATT and CDR2 SNEGSKA (reference sequence). The V segment lost 0 bases and the J segment 6 bases; nucleotides outside the gene matches: 6. The CDR3 extends over 15 amino acids. As DNA, the CDR3 is TGCAGTGCTAGAGATGGGACAGGGTCACGCAATGAGCAGTTCTTC. Its translation is CSARDGTGSRNEQFF.